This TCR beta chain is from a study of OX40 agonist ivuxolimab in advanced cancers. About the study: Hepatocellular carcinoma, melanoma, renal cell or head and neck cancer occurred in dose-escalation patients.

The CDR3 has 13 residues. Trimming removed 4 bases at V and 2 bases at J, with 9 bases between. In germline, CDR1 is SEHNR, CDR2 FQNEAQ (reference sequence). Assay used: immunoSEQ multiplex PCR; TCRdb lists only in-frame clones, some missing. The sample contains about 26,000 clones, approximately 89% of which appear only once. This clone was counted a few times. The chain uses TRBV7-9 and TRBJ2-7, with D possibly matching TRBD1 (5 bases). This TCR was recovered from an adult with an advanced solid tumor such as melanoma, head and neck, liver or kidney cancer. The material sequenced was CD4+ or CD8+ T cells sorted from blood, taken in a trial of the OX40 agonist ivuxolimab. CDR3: CASSYPGTYEQYF. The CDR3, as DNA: TGTGCCAGCAGCTACCCAGGGACCTACGAGCAGTACTTC. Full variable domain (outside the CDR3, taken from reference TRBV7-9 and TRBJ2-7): DTGVSQNPRHKITKRGQNVTFRCDPISEHNRLYWYRQTLGQGPEFLTYFQNEAQLEKSRLLSDRFSAERPKGSFSTLEIQRTEQGDSAMYLCASSYPGTYEQYFGPGTRLTVT.